These 5 T cell receptor beta chains were all obtained from the same sample, sequenced in a study of T cell responses to AZD1222 COVID-19 vaccine. TCRdb's copy holds only in-frame clones and misses some; the assay was immunoSEQ multiplex PCR. The profile shows some 150,000 clones, 90% of them singletons. The sequencing here drew on peripheral blood, taken on day 0 of AZD1222 vaccination. The receptors derive from an adult in good health.

J is TRBJ1-2 and V is TRBV6-5; unclear D gene. CDR1 is MNHEY, CDR2 SVGAGI, per germline. Deletions cut 8 bases from V and 4 bases from J, with 11 bases between. The CDR3 totals 12 residues. CDR3 loop: CASGSGRYGYTF. In DNA, the CDR3 is TGTGCCAGCGGATCTGGGCGCTATGGCTACACCTTC.

The V call is TRBV3-1 (or the pseudogene TRBV3-2), the J call TRBJ2-6, with D possibly being TRBD1 (5 bases). Per the germline V gene, CDR1 is LGHDT and CDR2 is YNNKEL (reference sequence). Trimming removed 5 bases from V and 0 bases from J, with 11 bases in between. The CDR3 contains 16 residues. The CDR3 sequence: CASSIAGRSGANVLTF. CDR3 nucleotides: TGTGCCAGCAGCATTGCAGGGCGCTCTGGGGCCAACGTCCTGACTTTC.

This chain's CDR3 is CASSSARPSNTGELFF. For the CDR3, the DNA is TGTGCCAGCAGCTCTGCCCGCCCCTCGAACACCGGGGAGCTGTTTTTT. The chain employs TRBV7-6 and TRBJ2-2; D not certain. CDR1 and CDR2 (germline): SGHVS, FNYEAQ. The CDR3 covers 16 residues. Between the trimmed V and J ends, which lost 4 bases and 0 bases, there was a span of 12 bases.

The rearrangement links TRBV19 to TRBJ1-5; D is ambiguous. V gave up 3 bases and J gave up 0 bases, with 12 bases separating them. In germline, CDR1 is LNHDA, CDR2 SQIVND (reference sequence). The CDR3 covers 16 residues. CDR3 nucleotide sequence: TGTGCCAGTAGTATCCGACAATTTAATAGCAATCAGCCCCAGCATTTT. It codes for CASSIRQFNSNQPQHF.

The chain uses TRBV27 and TRBJ2-5, with 8 bases matching TRBD1. Germline CDR1 reads MNHEY; CDR2 reads SMNVEV (reference sequence). This CDR3 region has 14 residues. J was trimmed by 3 bases and V by 10 bases; bases with no gene match: 10. CDR3 in amino acids: CATSSGGQEETQYF. The DNA of the CDR3 is TGTGCCACTTCCTCAGGGGGCCAAGAAGAGACCCAGTACTTC.